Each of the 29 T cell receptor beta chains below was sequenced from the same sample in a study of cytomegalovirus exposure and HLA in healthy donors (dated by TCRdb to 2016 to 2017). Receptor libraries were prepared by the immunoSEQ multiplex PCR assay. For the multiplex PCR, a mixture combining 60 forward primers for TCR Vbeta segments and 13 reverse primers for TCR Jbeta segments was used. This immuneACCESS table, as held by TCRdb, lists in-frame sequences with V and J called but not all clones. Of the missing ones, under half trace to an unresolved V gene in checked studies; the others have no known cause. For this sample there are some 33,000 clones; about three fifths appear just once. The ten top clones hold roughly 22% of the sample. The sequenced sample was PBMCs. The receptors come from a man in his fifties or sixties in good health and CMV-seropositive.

The CDR3 DNA is TGTGCCAGCAGAGTGGACAGGGTTAATTCACCCCTCCACTTT. Its translation: CASRVDRVNSPLHF. This chain joins TRBV2 and TRBJ1-6, with 8 nucleotides matching TRBD1. The CDR3 loop spans 14 amino acids. Unmatched junction bases numbered 4, after V lost 6 bases and J lost 6 bases. Per the germline V gene, CDR1 is SNHLY and CDR2 is FYNNEI.

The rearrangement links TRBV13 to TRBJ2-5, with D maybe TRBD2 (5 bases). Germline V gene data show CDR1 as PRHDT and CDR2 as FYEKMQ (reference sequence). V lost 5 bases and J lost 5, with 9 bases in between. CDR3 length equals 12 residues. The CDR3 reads CASSLDFETQYF. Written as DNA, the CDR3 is TGTGCCAGCAGCCTGGACTTCGAGACCCAGTACTTC.

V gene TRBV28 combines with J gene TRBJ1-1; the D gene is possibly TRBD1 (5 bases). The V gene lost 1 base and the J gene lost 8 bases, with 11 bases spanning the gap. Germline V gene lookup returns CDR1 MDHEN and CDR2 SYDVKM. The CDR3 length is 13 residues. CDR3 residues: CASSLFSGPEAFF. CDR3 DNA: TGTGCCAGCAGTTTATTTTCAGGGCCCGAAGCTTTCTTT.

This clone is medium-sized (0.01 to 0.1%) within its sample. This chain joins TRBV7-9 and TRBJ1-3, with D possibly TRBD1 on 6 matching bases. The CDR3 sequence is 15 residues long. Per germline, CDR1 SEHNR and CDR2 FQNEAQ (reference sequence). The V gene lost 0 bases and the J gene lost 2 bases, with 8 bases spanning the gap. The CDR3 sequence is CASSLAGGTGNTIYF. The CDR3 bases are TGTGCCAGCAGCTTAGCTGGGGGCACTGGAAACACCATATATTTT.

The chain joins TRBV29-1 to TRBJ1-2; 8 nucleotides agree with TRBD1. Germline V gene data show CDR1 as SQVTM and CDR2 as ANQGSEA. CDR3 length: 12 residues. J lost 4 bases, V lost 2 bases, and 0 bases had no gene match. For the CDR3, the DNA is TGCAGCGTTGAAACAGGGGGCTATGGCTACACCTTC. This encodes CSVETGGYGYTF.

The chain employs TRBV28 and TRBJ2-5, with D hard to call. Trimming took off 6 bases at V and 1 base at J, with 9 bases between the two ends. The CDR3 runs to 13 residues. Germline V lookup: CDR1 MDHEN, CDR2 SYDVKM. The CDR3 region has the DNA TGTGCCAGCAGATTGACATTCCAAGAGACCCAGTACTTC. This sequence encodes CASRLTFQETQYF.

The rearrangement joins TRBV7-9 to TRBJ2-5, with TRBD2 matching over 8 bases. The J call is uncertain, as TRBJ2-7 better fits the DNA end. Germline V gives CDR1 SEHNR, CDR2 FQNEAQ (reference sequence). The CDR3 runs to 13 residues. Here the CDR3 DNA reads TGTGCCAGCTCTCGGCGGGAGGACTACGAGCAGTACTTC. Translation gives CASSRREDYEQYF.

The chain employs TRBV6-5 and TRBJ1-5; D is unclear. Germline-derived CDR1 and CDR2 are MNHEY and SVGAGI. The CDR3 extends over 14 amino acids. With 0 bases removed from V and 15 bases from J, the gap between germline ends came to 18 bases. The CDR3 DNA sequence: TGTGCCAGCAGTTACTCGATGTCGCACACCCCGTTGCATTTT. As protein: CASSYSMSHTPLHF.

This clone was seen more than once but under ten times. As DNA, the CDR3 is TGCAGCGTGACGGGCAGGGCGGACTCCTACGAGCAGTACTTC. It translates to CSVTGRADSYEQYF. The V and J genes are TRBV29-1 and TRBJ2-7, with a possible D match to TRBD1 (5 bases). Germline CDR1 is SQVTM and CDR2 is ANQGSEA. This CDR3 has 14 amino acids. Trimming took off 6 bases at V and 0 bases at J, with 15 bases between the two ends.

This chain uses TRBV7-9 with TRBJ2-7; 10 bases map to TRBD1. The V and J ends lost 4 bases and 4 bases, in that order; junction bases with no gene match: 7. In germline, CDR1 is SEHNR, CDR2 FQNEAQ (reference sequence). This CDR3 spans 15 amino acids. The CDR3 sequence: CASSSPGQGRYEQYF. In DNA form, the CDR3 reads TGTGCCAGCAGCTCTCCGGGACAGGGGAGGTACGAGCAGTACTTC.

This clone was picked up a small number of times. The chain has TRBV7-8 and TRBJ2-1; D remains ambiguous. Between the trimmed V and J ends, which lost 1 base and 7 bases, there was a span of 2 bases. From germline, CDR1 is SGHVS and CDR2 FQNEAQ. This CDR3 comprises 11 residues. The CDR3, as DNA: TGTGCCAGCAGCTTAGTAAATGAGCAGTTCTTC. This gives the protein CASSLVNEQFF.

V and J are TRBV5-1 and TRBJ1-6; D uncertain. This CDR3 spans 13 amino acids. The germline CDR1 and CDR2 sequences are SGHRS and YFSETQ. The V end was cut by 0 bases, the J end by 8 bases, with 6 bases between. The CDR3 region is CASSLAGYSPLHF. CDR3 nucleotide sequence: TGCGCCAGCAGCTTGGCCGGGTATTCACCCCTCCACTTT.

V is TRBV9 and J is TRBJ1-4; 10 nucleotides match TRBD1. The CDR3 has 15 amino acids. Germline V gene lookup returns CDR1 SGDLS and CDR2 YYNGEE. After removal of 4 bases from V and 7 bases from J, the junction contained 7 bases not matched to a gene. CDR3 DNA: TGTGCCAGCAGCACGATGGGGACAGGGGTTGAAAAACTGTTTTTT. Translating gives CASSTMGTGVEKLFF.

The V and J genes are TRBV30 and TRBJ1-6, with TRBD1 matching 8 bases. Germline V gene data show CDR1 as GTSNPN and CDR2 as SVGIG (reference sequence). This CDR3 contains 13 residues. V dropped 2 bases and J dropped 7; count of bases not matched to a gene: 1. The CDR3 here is CAWSRQGNSPLHF. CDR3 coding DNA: TGTGCCTGGAGTAGACAGGGGAATTCACCCCTCCACTTT. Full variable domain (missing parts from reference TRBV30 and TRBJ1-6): SQTIHQWPATLVQPVGSPLSLECTVEGTSNPNLYWYRQAAGRGLQLLFYSVGIGQISSEVPQNLSASRPQDRQFILSSKKLLLSDSGFYLCAWSRQGNSPLHFGNGTRLTVT.

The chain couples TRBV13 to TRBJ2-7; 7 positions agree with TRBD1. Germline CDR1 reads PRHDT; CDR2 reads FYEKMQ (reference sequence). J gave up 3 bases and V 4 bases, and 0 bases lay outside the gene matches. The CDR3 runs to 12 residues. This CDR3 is CASSYRGYEQYF. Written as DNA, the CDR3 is TGTGCCAGCAGCTACAGGGGCTACGAGCAGTACTTC.

The CDR3 loop is CASSLRAADGEAFF. CDR3 coding DNA: TGTGCCAGCAGCTTGAGAGCCGCCGATGGTGAAGCTTTCTTT. The V call is TRBV7-9, the J call TRBJ1-1; D unclear. The CDR3 has 14 residues. V dropped 3 bases and J dropped 7 bases, with 15 bases sitting between them. Germline V gene sequence: CDR1 SEHNR, CDR2 FQNEAQ (reference sequence).

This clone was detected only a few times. The CDR3 DNA follows: TGCGCCAGCAGCCAAGCAGTGGGAGGGAGTCAGCCCCAGCATTTT. This encodes CASSQAVGGSQPQHF. The rearrangement uses TRBV4-1 and TRBJ1-5, with D unclear. CDR1 MGHRA and CDR2 YSYEKL come from the germline V gene. Trimming removed 1 base from V and 6 bases from J, with 13 bases in between. This CDR3 region has 15 residues.

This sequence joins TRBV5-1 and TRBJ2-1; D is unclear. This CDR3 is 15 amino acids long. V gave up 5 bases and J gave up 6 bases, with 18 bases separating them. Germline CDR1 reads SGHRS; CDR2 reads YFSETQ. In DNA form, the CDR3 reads TGCGCCAGCAGTCCCGGGTCCTCGCCCTTCAATGAGCAGTTCTTC. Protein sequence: CASSPGSSPFNEQFF. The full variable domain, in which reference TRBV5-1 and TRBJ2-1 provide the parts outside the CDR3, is KAGVTQTPRYLIKTRGQQVTLSCSPISGHRSVSWYQQTPGQGLQFLFEYFSETQRNKGNFPGRFSGRQFSNSRSEMNVSTLELGDSALYLCASSPGSSPFNEQFFGPGTRLTVL.

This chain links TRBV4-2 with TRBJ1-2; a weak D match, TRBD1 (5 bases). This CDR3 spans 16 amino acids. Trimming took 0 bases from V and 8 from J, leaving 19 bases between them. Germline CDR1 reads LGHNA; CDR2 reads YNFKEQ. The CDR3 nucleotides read TGTGCCAGCAGCCAAGAAATGGACACCCGGTTGAGAGGCTACACCTTC. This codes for CASSQEMDTRLRGYTF.

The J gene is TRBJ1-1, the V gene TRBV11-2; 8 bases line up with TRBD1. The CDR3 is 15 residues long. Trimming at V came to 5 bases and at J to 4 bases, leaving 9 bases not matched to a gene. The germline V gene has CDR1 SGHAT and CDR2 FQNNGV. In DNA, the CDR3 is TGTGCCAGCAGCACCAGACAGGGGAGAATCACTGAAGCTTTCTTT. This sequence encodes CASSTRQGRITEAFF.

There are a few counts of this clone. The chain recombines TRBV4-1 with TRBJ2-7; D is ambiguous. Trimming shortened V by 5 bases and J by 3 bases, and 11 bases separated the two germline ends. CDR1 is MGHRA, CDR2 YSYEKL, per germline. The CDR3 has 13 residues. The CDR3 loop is CASSFGALYEQYF. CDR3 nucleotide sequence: TGCGCCAGCAGCTTCGGAGCTCTCTACGAGCAGTACTTC.

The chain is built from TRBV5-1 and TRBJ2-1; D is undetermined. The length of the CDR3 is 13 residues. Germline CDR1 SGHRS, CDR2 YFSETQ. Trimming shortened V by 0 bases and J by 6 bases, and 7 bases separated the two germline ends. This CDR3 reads CASSLGLFNEQFF. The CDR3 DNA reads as TGCGCCAGCAGCTTGGGACTCTTCAATGAGCAGTTCTTC.

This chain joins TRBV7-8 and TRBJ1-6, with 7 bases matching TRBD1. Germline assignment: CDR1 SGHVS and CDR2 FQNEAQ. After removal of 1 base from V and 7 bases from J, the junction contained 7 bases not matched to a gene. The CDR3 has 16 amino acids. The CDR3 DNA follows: TGTGCCAGCAGCTTAGTTCCGGGACAGAGAAATTCACCCCTCCACTTT. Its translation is CASSLVPGQRNSPLHF. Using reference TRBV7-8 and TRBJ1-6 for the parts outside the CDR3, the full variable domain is GAGVSQSPRYKVAKRGQDVALRCDPISGHVSLFWYQQALGQGPEFLTYFQNEAQLDKSGLPSDRFFAERPEGSVSTLKIQRTQQEDSAVYLCASSLVPGQRNSPLHFGNGTRLTVT.

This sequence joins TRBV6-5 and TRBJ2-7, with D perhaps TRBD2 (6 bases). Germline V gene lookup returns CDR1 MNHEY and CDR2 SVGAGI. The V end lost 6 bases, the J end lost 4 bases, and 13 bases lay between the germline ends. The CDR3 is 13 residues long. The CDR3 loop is CASSFLGGYEQYF. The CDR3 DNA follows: TGTGCCAGCAGCTTTCTCGGGGGTTACGAGCAGTACTTC.

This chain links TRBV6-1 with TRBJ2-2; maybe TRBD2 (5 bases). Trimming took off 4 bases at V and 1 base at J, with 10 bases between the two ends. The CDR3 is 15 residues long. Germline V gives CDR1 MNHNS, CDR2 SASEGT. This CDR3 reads CASSVMGENTGELFF. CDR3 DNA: TGTGCCAGCAGTGTAATGGGAGAGAACACCGGGGAGCTGTTTTTT.

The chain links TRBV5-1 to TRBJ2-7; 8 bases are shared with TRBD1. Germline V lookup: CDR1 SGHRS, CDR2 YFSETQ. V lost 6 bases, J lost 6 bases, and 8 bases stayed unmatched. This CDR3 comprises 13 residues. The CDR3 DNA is TGCGCCAGCACCCCGGACAGGGAAGTCGAGCAGTACTTC. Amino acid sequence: CASTPDREVEQYF.

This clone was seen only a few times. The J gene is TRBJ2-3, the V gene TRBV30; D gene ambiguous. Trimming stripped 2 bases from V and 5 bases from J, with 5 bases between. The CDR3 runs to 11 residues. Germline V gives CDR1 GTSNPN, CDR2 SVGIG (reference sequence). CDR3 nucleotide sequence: TGTGCCTGGAGTACGCGAGATACGCAGTATTTT. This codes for CAWSTRDTQYF.

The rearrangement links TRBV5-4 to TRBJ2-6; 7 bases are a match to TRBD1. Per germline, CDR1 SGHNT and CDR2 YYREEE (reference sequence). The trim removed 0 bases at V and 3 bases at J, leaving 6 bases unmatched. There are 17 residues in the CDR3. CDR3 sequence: CASSLAAGGYGANVLTF. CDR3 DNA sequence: TGTGCCAGCAGCTTGGCGGCAGGGGGTTATGGGGCCAACGTCCTGACTTTC.

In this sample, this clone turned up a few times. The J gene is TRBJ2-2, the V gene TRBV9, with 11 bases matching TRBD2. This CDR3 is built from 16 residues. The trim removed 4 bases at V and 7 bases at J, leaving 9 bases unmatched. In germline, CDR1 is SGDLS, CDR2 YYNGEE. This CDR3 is CASSLTTSGTGGELFF. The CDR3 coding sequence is TGTGCCAGCAGCCTCACGACTAGCGGGACTGGCGGGGAGCTGTTTTTT.